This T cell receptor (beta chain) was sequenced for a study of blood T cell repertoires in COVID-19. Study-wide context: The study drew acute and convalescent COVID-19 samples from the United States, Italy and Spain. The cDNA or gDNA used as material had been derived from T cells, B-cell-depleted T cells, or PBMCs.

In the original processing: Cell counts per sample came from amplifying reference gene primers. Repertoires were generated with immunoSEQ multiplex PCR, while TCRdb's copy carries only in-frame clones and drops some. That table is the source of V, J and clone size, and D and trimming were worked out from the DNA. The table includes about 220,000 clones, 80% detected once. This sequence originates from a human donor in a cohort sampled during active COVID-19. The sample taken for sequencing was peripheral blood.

CDR3 nucleotides: TGTGCCAGCAGCCCTATAGCGGGAGCCTACAATGAGCAGTTCTTC. It yields the protein CASSPIAGAYNEQFF. The rearrangement links TRBV7-9 to TRBJ2-1, with TRBD2 matching over 9 bases. J was trimmed by 2 bases and V by 5 bases; bases with no gene match: 4. CDR3 length: 15 residues. In germline, CDR1 is SEHNR, CDR2 FQNEAQ (reference sequence).